These 21 T cell receptor beta chains share one sample of origin, sequenced in a study of control samples from healthy donors and cancer patients. Sequencing was performed with immunoSEQ multiplex PCR; in TCRdb, only in-frame clones are kept and a portion is missing. This sample yields 15,000 to 20,000 clones, of which around 84% are seen a single time; less than 30% belongs to the top ten. The source material was PBMCs. Source of these receptors: a woman between 65 and 79 years old with lung cancer.

J is TRBJ2-1 and V is TRBV28; tentatively, D is TRBD1 (7 bases). Trimming removed 7 bases at V and 3 bases at J, with 16 bases between. The germline V gene encodes CDR1 MDHEN and CDR2 SYDVKM. The CDR3 has 15 amino acids. Written as DNA, the CDR3 is TGTGCCAGCAATTCTGACAGGGACTTCTACAATGAGCAGTTCTTC. Encoded protein: CASNSDRDFYNEQFF.

This clone is medium-sized. This sequence joins TRBV6-6 and TRBJ2-4; 12 bases line up with TRBD1. This CDR3 region has 16 residues. Trimming at V came to 5 bases and at J to 4 bases, leaving 6 bases not matched to a gene. The germline CDR1 and CDR2 sequences are MNHNY and SVGAGI (reference sequence). The DNA for the CDR3 is TGTGCCAGCAGTCGAGGGACAGGGGGCGTAAAAAACATTCAGTACTTC. Amino acids: CASSRGTGGVKNIQYF.

This clone was seen more than once but under ten times. V gene TRBV30 combines with J gene TRBJ2-7; 7 bases match TRBD1. The CDR3 totals 14 residues. The V gene's germline CDR1 is GTSNPN and CDR2 SVGIG (reference sequence). V gave up 6 bases and J gave up 0 bases; unmatched junction bases: 8. The CDR3 DNA sequence: TGTGCCTGTGCGGACAGGACCTTCTCCTACGAGCAGTACTTC. Translated, it gives CACADRTFSYEQYF.

This rearrangement joins TRBV30 to TRBJ2-4; no firm D call. CDR3 length: 13 amino acids. The V end was cut by 2 bases, the J end by 1 base, with 6 bases between. Germline-derived CDR1 and CDR2 are GTSNPN and SVGIG (reference sequence). The chain's CDR3 is CAWSIGAKNIQYF. CDR3 nucleotide sequence: TGTGCCTGGAGTATCGGGGCCAAAAACATTCAGTACTTC.

The V and J genes are TRBV6-5 and TRBJ2-5, with TRBD1 matching 10 bases. Germline V gene lookup returns CDR1 MNHEY and CDR2 SVGAGI. The CDR3 is 14 residues long. V lost 5 bases, J lost 4 bases, and 4 bases stayed unmatched. This chain's CDR3 is CASSLGQGLETQYF. The CDR3 nucleotides read TGTGCCAGCAGTCTGGGACAGGGGTTAGAGACCCAGTACTTC.

V usage is TRBV29-1 and J usage is TRBJ2-5; TRBD2 is a possible D gene (6 bases). Germline values: CDR1 SQVTM, CDR2 ANQGSEA. The V and J ends lost 5 bases and 5 bases respectively, with 15 bases between them. The length of the CDR3 is 13 residues. This CDR3 reads CSVPGPGSETQYF. The CDR3 DNA reads as TGCAGCGTTCCCGGTCCCGGGAGTGAGACCCAGTACTTC.

This rearrangement joins TRBV19 to TRBJ2-1, with 7 bases lining up with TRBD2. This CDR3 has 15 amino acids. The ends lost 5 bases at V and 6 bases at J; junction bases unmatched: 10. CDR1 and CDR2 from the germline V gene are LNHDA and SQIVND (reference sequence). CDR3 bases: TGTGCCAGTAGTTTCCGGAGCGGGAAGAGCAATGAGCAGTTCTTC. Amino acid sequence: CASSFRSGKSNEQFF.

The V call is TRBV2, the J call TRBJ1-2, with 11 bases aligning to TRBD1. Germline CDR1 reads SNHLY; CDR2 reads FYNNEI. The CDR3 consists of 15 residues. Germline trimming cut 10 bases from V and 7 bases from J; bases unmatched to any gene: 14. The CDR3 spells CATLLDRGLLRGYTF. The CDR3 nucleotides read TGTGCCACCCTACTGGACAGGGGGCTTTTGCGTGGCTACACCTTC.

The CDR3 nucleotides read TGCGCCAGCAGCTTGGAGCTCCGGACGGCTACGAACACCGGGGAGCTGTTTTTT. Protein: CASSLELRTATNTGELFF. The chain recombines TRBV5-1 with TRBJ2-2, with D uncertain. CDR1 and CDR2 from the germline V gene are SGHRS and YFSETQ. The CDR3 covers 18 residues. V was trimmed by 0 bases and J by 0 bases, leaving 15 bases between them.

In this sample, this clone turned up once. The chain is built from TRBV5-1 and TRBJ2-1; TRBD1 matches 8 bases. CDR3 length: 13 residues. In germline, CDR1 is SGHRS, CDR2 YFSETQ. The junction had 4 bases not matched to a gene; V was cut back by 4 bases and J by 7 bases. CDR3 coding DNA: TGCGCCAGCAGCCCTCAGGGGGCTAATGAGCAGTTCTTC. Protein sequence: CASSPQGANEQFF.

This chain uses TRBV27 with TRBJ2-5, with 10 bases fitting TRBD1. Germline V gene lookup returns CDR1 MNHEY and CDR2 SMNVEV (reference sequence). Trimming removed 6 bases from V and 2 bases from J; junction bases left unmatched: 3. CDR3 length equals 14 residues. CDR3 loop: CASRRDRGQETQYF. CDR3 nucleotides: TGTGCCAGCAGGCGGGACAGGGGTCAAGAGACCCAGTACTTC.

J is TRBJ2-7 and V is TRBV28, with D possibly matching TRBD2 (6 bases). CDR1 is MDHEN and CDR2 is SYDVKM in the germline V gene. CDR3 length: 13 residues. Deletions cut 3 bases from V and 3 bases from J, with 9 bases between. The CDR3 DNA sequence: TGTGCCAGCAGTTTCAAGCGGGTCTACGAGCAGTACTTC. Protein product: CASSFKRVYEQYF.

The chain links TRBV18 to TRBJ2-3; tentatively, D is TRBD1 (6 bases). The CDR3 length is 15 residues. In germline, CDR1 is KGHSH, CDR2 LQKENI. The germline V and J ends were trimmed by 3 bases and 1 base, with 11 bases remaining between them. Here the CDR3 DNA reads TGTGCCAGCTCACCCCCACAGGGAGGCACAGATACGCAGTATTTT. It specifies CASSPPQGGTDTQYF.

The genes are TRBV7-6 and TRBJ2-2; TRBD2 agrees at 16 bases. The germline V gene encodes CDR1 SGHVS and CDR2 FNYEAQ. There are 20 residues in the CDR3. The V gene end was trimmed by 4 bases and the J gene end by 0 bases; junction bases not matched to a gene: 8. The DNA of the CDR3 is TGTGCCAGCAGCTCCGGGACTAGCGGGAGGGCCCAGGCGAACACCGGGGAGCTGTTTTTT. It codes for CASSSGTSGRAQANTGELFF.

The chain employs TRBV4-3 and TRBJ2-1; 7 nucleotides line up with TRBD2. The germline V gene has CDR1 LGHNA and CDR2 YSLEER. The CDR3 length is 19 residues. J was trimmed by 12 bases and V by 3 bases; bases with no gene match: 26. In DNA form, the CDR3 reads TGCGCCAGCAGCCAGGACTTGAGATCTGGGACTACCCCGATTGCCCGGCAGTTCTTC. It is translated as CASSQDLRSGTTPIARQFF.

The chain employs TRBV6-1 and TRBJ2-1, with TRBD1 matching over 8 bases. Per germline, CDR1 MNHNS and CDR2 SASEGT. This CDR3 contains 16 residues. Trimming took 4 bases from V and 9 from J; bases not matched to a gene: 14. CDR3 DNA: TGTGCCAGCAGTGTCATCGCAGGGGGCGGCTCAGGTGAGCAGTTCTTC. Protein sequence: CASSVIAGGGSGEQFF.

The chain recombines TRBV28 with TRBJ1-1; D is undetermined. V lost 11 bases and J lost 1, with 17 bases in between. CDR3 length equals 14 residues. The V gene's germline CDR1 is MDHEN and CDR2 SYDVKM. CDR3 in amino acids: CAHREGVGNTEAFF. The CDR3 bases are TGTGCCCACCGGGAGGGTGTGGGGAACACTGAAGCTTTCTTT.

The CDR3 spells CASSPRLLFANNEQFF. In DNA form, the CDR3 reads TGTGCCAGCAGCCCCCGTTTGTTGTTCGCTAACAATGAGCAGTTCTTC. The chain recombines TRBV5-6 with TRBJ2-1, with no clear D. The V gene's germline CDR1 is SGHDT and CDR2 YYEEEE. The germline V and J ends were trimmed by 4 bases and 5 bases, with 19 bases remaining between them. The CDR3 covers 16 residues.

The V and J genes are TRBV2 and TRBJ2-3; D perhaps matches TRBD2 (7 bases). The V end was cut by 6 bases, the J end by 4 bases, with 14 bases between. CDR3 length: 14 amino acids. Germline-derived CDR1 and CDR2 are SNHLY and FYNNEI. CDR3 in amino acids: CASRGRGASDTQYF. DNA for the CDR3: TGTGCCAGCAGGGGACGGGGGGCTTCAGATACGCAGTATTTT.

Only one count was recorded for this clone. This chain joins TRBV7-2 and TRBJ1-5; 7 bases map to TRBD1. Germline V CDR1 and CDR2: SGHTA, FQGNSA. Unmatched junction bases numbered 4, after V lost 5 bases and J lost 3 bases. The CDR3 has 14 amino acids. Written as DNA, the CDR3 is TGTGCCAGCAGCCGGGACAGAAACAATCAGCCCCAGCATTTT. This sequence encodes CASSRDRNNQPQHF.

J is TRBJ1-4 and V is TRBV14, with a possible D match to TRBD1 (6 bases). V was shortened by 1 base and J by 6 bases, with 18 bases between the two germline ends. Per germline, CDR1 SGHDN and CDR2 FVKESK. This CDR3 has 17 residues. This chain's CDR3 is CASSQVGYREKDEKLFF. The CDR3 DNA sequence: TGTGCCAGCAGCCAAGTCGGGTACAGGGAAAAGGATGAAAAACTGTTTTTT.